This T cell receptor beta chain was observed in a study of blood T cell repertoires in COVID-19. Study in general: COVID-19 samples collected from the United States, Italy and Spain covered acute and convalescent phases. From T cells, B-cell-depleted T cells, or PBMCs came the material, which was cDNA or gDNA.

The V gene's germline CDR1 is SGHTA and CDR2 FQGNSA. Germline trimming cut 3 bases from V and 4 bases from J; bases unmatched to any gene: 8. The CDR3 loop spans 16 amino acids. Original data processing: Amplifying reference gene primers gave estimates of nucleated cell counts. Data came from immunoSEQ multiplex PCR; TCRdb stores just in-frame clones and leaves some out. The DNA gave D and trimming, while V, J and clone size come from that table. The data show 180,000 or so clones, with more than 75% seen just once and less than 3.5% held by the top ten. Only a few counts were recorded for this clone.

The material sequenced was peripheral blood. This receptor was obtained from a man in his 70s with acute or convalescent COVID-19. This chain uses TRBV7-2 with TRBJ1-3; 8 bases align to TRBD1. As DNA, the CDR3 is TGTGCCAGCAGCTTGGACAGGGTTCAAGGCGGAAACACCATATATTTT. Its protein is CASSLDRVQGGNTIYF.